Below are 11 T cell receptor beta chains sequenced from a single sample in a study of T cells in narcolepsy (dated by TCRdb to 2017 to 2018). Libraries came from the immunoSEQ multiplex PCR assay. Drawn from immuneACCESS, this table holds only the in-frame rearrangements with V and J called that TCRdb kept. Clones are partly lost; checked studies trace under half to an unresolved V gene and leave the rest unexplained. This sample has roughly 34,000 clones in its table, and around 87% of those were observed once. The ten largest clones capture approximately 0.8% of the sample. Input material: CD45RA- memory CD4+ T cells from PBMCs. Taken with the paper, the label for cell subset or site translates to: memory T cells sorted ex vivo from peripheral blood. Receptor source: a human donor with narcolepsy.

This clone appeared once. CDR3 nucleotide sequence: TGTGCCAGCTCACCGACGGGAGACAGGGGGATCGGGGAGCTGTTTTTT. Translating gives CASSPTGDRGIGELFF. J is TRBJ2-2 and V is TRBV18; 9 bases are shared with TRBD1. This CDR3 is built from 16 residues. The junction had 9 bases not matched to a gene; V was cut back by 3 bases and J by 7 bases. Germline loops: CDR1 KGHSH, CDR2 LQKENI.

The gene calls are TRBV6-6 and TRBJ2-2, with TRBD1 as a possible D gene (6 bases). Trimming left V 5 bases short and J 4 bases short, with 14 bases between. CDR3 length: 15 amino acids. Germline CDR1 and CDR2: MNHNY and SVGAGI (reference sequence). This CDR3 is CASSQNRVSTGELFF. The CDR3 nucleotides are TGTGCCAGCAGTCAAAACAGGGTTAGCACCGGGGAGCTGTTTTTT.

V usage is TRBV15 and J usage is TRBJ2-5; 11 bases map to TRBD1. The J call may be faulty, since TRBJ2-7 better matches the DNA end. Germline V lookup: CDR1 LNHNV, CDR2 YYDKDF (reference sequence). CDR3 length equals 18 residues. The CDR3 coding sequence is TGTGCCACCAGCAGACCTCTCGGACAGGGGGCCAGGGGTTACGAGCAGTACTTC. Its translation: CATSRPLGQGARGYEQYF.

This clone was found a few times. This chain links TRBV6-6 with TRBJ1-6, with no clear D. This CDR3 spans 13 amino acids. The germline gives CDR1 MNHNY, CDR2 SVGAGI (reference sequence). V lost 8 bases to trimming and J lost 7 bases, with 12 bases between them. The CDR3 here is CASGPTGNSPLHF. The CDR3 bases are TGTGCCAGCGGTCCCACGGGGAATTCACCCCTCCACTTT.

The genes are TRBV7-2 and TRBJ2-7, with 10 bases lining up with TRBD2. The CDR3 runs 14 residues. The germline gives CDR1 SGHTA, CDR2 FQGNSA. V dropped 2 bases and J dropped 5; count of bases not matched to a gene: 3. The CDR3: CASSLRLAGDEQYF. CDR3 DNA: TGTGCCAGCAGCTTAAGGCTAGCGGGAGACGAGCAGTACTTC.

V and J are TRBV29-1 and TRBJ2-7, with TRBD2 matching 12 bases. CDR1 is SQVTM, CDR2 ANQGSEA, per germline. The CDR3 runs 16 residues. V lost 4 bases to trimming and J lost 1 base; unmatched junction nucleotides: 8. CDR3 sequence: CSVVFPSGRGSYEQYF. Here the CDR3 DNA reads TGCAGCGTTGTCTTTCCTAGCGGGAGGGGATCCTACGAGCAGTACTTC.

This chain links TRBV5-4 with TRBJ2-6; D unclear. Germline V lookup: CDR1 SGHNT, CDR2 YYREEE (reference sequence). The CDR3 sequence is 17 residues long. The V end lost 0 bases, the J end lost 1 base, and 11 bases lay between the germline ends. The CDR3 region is CASSLVRSGSGANVLTF. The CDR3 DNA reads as TGTGCCAGCAGCTTGGTTAGGTCGGGTTCTGGGGCCAACGTCCTGACTTTC. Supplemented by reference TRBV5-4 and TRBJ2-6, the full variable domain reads ETGVTQSPTHLIKTRGQQVTLRCSSQSGHNTVSWYQQALGQGPQFIFQYYREEENGRGNFPPRFSGLQFPNYSSELNVNALELDDSALYLCASSLVRSGSGANVLTFGAGSRLTVL.

In DNA form, the CDR3 reads TGTGCCAGCAGCTTAGTGGTAGCCAACCAAGAGACCCAGTACTTC. Protein sequence: CASSLVVANQETQYF. This chain joins TRBV11-3 and TRBJ2-5; D gene uncertain. CDR1 SGHNT and CDR2 YENEEA come from the germline V gene. Deletions cut 1 base from V and 0 bases from J, with 9 bases between. This CDR3 is 15 amino acids long.

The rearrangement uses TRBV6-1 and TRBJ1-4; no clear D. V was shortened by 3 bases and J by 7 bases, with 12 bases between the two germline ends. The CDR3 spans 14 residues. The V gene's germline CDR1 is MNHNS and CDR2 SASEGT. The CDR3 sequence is CASSEDFYGEKLFF. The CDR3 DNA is TGTGCCAGCAGTGAGGACTTTTACGGTGAAAAACTGTTTTTT.

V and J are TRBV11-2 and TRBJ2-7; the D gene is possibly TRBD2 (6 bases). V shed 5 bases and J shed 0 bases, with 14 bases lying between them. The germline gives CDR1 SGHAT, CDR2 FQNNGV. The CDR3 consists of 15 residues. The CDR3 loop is CASSGMRRASYEQYF. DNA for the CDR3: TGTGCCAGCAGCGGCATGCGGAGGGCCTCCTACGAGCAGTACTTC.

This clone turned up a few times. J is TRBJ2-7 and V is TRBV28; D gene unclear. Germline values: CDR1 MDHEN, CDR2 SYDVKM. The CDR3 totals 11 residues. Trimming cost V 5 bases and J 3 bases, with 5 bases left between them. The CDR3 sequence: CASSGNYEQYF. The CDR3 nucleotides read TGTGCCAGCAGTGGGAACTACGAGCAGTACTTC.